The sample holds a few counts of the clone carrying this T cell receptor beta chain. Its target is not known. Reverse transcribing all isolated RNA meant expressed TCRB transcripts were sequenced. Sequencing was performed with immunoSEQ multiplex PCR; in TCRdb, only in-frame clones are kept and a portion is missing. The repertoire includes approximately 300,000 clones, 8% to 13% of them detected once, and roughly 0.014% sits in the top ten. This entry comes from a study of beta chain features in type 1 diabetes. General study findings and limits: Cells expressing TCR highly could be over-represented by cDNA sequencing. It was possible that PCR favored shorter templates, equally so in patients and controls. In type 1 diabetes patients, VDJ junctions had fewer insertions; deletions at these junctions were more frequent.

With 2 bases clipped from V and 6 bases from J, the junction kept 7 bases outside the gene matches. The CDR3 extends over 15 amino acids. Germline V gives CDR1 SEHNR, CDR2 FQNEAQ (reference sequence). The TCR sequence derives from a woman aged 25 to 39 in good health. The genes are TRBV7-9 and TRBJ2-1, with 7 positions matching TRBD1. Sequenced material: naive CD4+ T cells from blood. CDR3 in DNA: TGTGCCAGCAGCTTATTTGAGGGGGCGGGCAATGAGCAGTTCTTC. Translation gives CASSLFEGAGNEQFF.